What follows are 32 T cell receptor beta chains derived from one specimen sequenced in a study of T cells in Graves' hyperthyroidism and ophthalmopathy. RNA transcripts gave rise to amplified TCR beta CDR3 regions. The TCR CDR3 first-round RT-PCR relied on the HTBI primer set. MiXCR was run by TCRdb on the multiplex PCR reads, yielding one entry per CDR3 protein. The sample lists a few hundred thousand distinct CDR3 sequences, around 43% occurring once. Specimen: peripheral blood or thyroid tissue (not recorded which). The receptors shown here come from an adult woman with Graves' disease, either hyperthyroidism or ophthalmopathy (not recorded which).

Comments on this clonotype: Given the absence of the conserved phenylalanine or tryptophan at the CDR3 end, a read error is likely. The DNA is left out, because the CDR3 cannot be placed on it with certainty; the CDR3 is given as TCRdb lists it. CDR3 sequence: CATSRLDRAS. The V call is TRBV15, the J call TRBJ2-1; the D call in the table, TRBD1, was not verified against the DNA. The CDR3 has 10 residues if both end residues are counted. Germline V CDR1 and CDR2: LNHNV, YYDKDF (reference sequence).

With regard to this clonotype: Just one base apart from a much larger clone, this may be a read error. The chain recombines TRBV10-3 with TRBJ1-5; D possibly corresponds to TRBD1 (5 bases). Germline CDR1 is ENHRY and CDR2 is SYGVKD. The CDR3 runs 14 residues. V lost 5 bases to trimming and J lost 7 bases, with 15 bases between them. The CDR3 here is CAISHQGPRQPQHF. CDR3 nucleotide sequence: TGTGCCATCAGTCATCAGGGACCGCGGCAGCCCCAGCATTTT.

The CDR3 reads CASSDSGVQETQYF. The DNA of the CDR3 is TGCGCCAGCAGTGACTCAGGGGTTCAAGAGACCCAGTACTTC. The chain recombines TRBV10-2 with TRBJ2-5; the D gene is possibly TRBD1 (6 bases). The CDR3 has 14 residues. V was shortened by 3 bases and J by 2 bases, with 10 bases between the two germline ends. Germline V gene lookup returns CDR1 WSHSY and CDR2 SAAADI.

The chain recombines TRBV19 with TRBJ2-2, with a tentative D call TRBD2 (5 bases). The germline gives CDR1 LNHDA, CDR2 SQIVND (reference sequence). V was clipped by 1 base and J by 2 bases, with 11 bases between them. This CDR3 is built from 16 residues. CDR3 DNA sequence: TGTGCCAGTAGTATAGCCGGACGGGGAAACACCGGGGAGCTGTTTTTT. This gives the protein CASSIAGRGNTGELFF.

This chain joins TRBV20-1 and TRBJ2-5; D may be TRBD1 or TRBD2 (6 bases each). Germline CDR1 is DFQATT and CDR2 is SNEGSKA (reference sequence). V lost 4 bases to trimming and J lost 2 bases, with 20 bases between them. The CDR3 spans 16 residues. DNA for the CDR3: TGCAGTGCTAAGCTGGACAGCGGGCAGACACAAGAGACCCAGTACTTC. Protein sequence: CSAKLDSGQTQETQYF.

This rearrangement joins TRBV20-1 to TRBJ2-7; 7 positions match TRBD2. V lost 6 bases to trimming and J lost 0 bases; unmatched junction nucleotides: 5. Germline V gene lookup returns CDR1 DFQATT and CDR2 SNEGSKA (reference sequence). The CDR3 totals 13 residues. The CDR3 DNA follows: TGCAGTGCCCAGCGGGACGGCTCCTACGAGCAGTACTTC. It codes for CSAQRDGSYEQYF.

This chain joins TRBV5-5 and TRBJ2-3, with TRBD2 matching over 7 bases. CDR1 and CDR2 (germline): SGHKS, YYEKEE (reference sequence). V shed 4 bases, J shed 4 bases, and the junction held 15 bases outside the gene matches. The CDR3 loop spans 17 amino acids. The CDR3 region has the DNA TGTGCCAGCAGCCAACACAGCGGCGGGAGTTTCGCAGATACGCAGTATTTT. This gives the protein CASSQHSGGSFADTQYF.

This clonotype was detected many times. The chain links TRBV20-1 to TRBJ2-2; no clear D. V shed 6 bases and J shed 4 bases, with 9 bases lying between them. Germline CDR1 and CDR2: DFQATT and SNEGSKA (reference sequence). The CDR3 sequence is 12 residues long. The CDR3 protein is CSAPSSTGELFF. DNA for the CDR3: TGCAGTGCCCCTTCGAGCACCGGGGAGCTGTTTTTT.

The chain employs TRBV6-1 and TRBJ2-7; 7 bases match TRBD2. The CDR3 has 15 amino acids. Germline values: CDR1 MNHNS, CDR2 SASEGT. With V trimmed by 3 bases and J by 3 bases, 8 bases remained unmatched. The CDR3 DNA sequence: TGTGCCAGCAGTGAGGGTGCTAGCGGCTACTACGAGCAGTACTTC. Translated: CASSEGASGYYEQYF.

The CDR3 region has the DNA TGTGCCAGCGGGGAGGAGAACACTGAAGCTTTCTTT. Translation gives CASGEENTEAFF. This chain connects TRBV2 to TRBJ1-1; D not certain. The CDR3 has 12 amino acids. Trimming stripped 8 bases from V and 1 base from J, with 8 bases between. Germline V gives CDR1 SNHLY, CDR2 FYNNEI.

This rearrangement joins TRBV7-2 to TRBJ2-6; the D is unclear. The CDR3 is made up of 14 amino acids. V lost 1 base and J 4 bases, leaving 5 bases between the germline ends. Germline V gene lookup returns CDR1 SGHTA and CDR2 FQGNSA. CDR3 sequence (DNA): TGTGCCAGCAGCTTAGAGGCAGGGGCCAACGTCCTGACTTTC. Translating it yields CASSLEAGANVLTF.

The chain uses TRBV11-2 and TRBJ2-2; D possibly uses TRBD1 or TRBD2 (6 bases each). Germline values: CDR1 SGHAT, CDR2 FQNNGV. CDR3 length: 18 amino acids. V was shortened by 7 bases and J by 0 bases, with 21 bases between the two germline ends. The CDR3, as DNA: TGTGCCAGCACCCGAGGGGGGACTTGGAAGCCGAACACCGGGGAGCTGTTTTTT. Its translation is CASTRGGTWKPNTGELFF.

This clonotype was observed at least ten times. CDR3 nucleotides: TGCGCCAGCAGCTTGGACTGGAACACTGAAGCTTTCTTT. As protein: CASSLDWNTEAFF. The chain carries TRBV5-1 and TRBJ1-1; D gene ambiguous. The germline V gene has CDR1 SGHRS and CDR2 YFSETQ. Trimming shortened V by 0 bases and J by 1 base, and 4 bases separated the two germline ends. The CDR3 extends over 13 amino acids.

This clonotype was observed at least ten times. This chain uses TRBV20-1 with TRBJ1-4, with D possibly being TRBD1 (6 bases). Germline values: CDR1 DFQATT, CDR2 SNEGSKA (reference sequence). V was cut by 0 bases and J by 8 bases, with 13 bases left in between. The CDR3 spans 14 residues. In DNA, the CDR3 is TGCAGTGCTAGAGAGGGGGGGCGAGGGGAAAAACTGTTTTTT. Residues: CSAREGGRGEKLFF.

The gene calls are TRBV11-2 and TRBJ1-3; no reliable D call. V was trimmed by 1 base and J by 8 bases, leaving 3 bases between them. The CDR3 sequence is 11 residues long. Germline V gene sequence: CDR1 SGHAT, CDR2 FQNNGV. The CDR3 DNA follows: TGTGCCAGCAGCTTAGGGGACACCATATATTTT. Translated: CASSLGDTIYF.

This clonotype came up once. The V gene is TRBV29-1, the J gene TRBJ2-3; 8 bases are a match to TRBD2. J lost 0 bases, V lost 8 bases, and 7 bases had no gene match. Looked up from germline, CDR1 is SQVTM and CDR2 is ANQGSEA. The CDR3 covers 14 residues. CDR3 residues: CSTKTSASTDTQYF. The CDR3 bases are TGCAGCACTAAGACTAGCGCGAGCACAGATACGCAGTATTTT.

This clonotype was counted ten times or more. Here the CDR3 DNA reads TGCGCCAGCAAGGAAGGGACAGGCCCTGCCTACGAGCAGTACTTC. This gives the protein CASKEGTGPAYEQYF. The chain recombines TRBV5-1 with TRBJ2-7; 8 bases fit TRBD1. CDR3 length equals 15 residues. Unmatched junction bases numbered 10, after V lost 6 bases and J lost 2 bases. In germline, CDR1 is SGHRS, CDR2 YFSETQ.

The chain has TRBV7-2 and TRBJ1-2; D unclear. This CDR3 has 14 residues. Germline lookup yields CDR1 SGHTA and CDR2 FQGNSA. Trimming took off 2 bases at V and 4 bases at J, with 11 bases between the two ends. The CDR3 reads CASSLNPVGYGYTF. The CDR3 coding sequence is TGTGCCAGCAGCTTAAATCCCGTCGGCTATGGCTACACCTTC.

This clonotype was detected only once. The chain employs TRBV29-1 and TRBJ2-7; 15 bases fit TRBD2. The germline CDR1 and CDR2 sequences are SQVTM and ANQGSEA. V lost 0 bases, J lost 9 bases, and 3 bases stayed unmatched. CDR3 length equals 14 residues. The CDR3 bases are TGCAGCGTTGAAGATCTGGGACTAGCGGGAGGGCAGTACTTC. This codes for CSVEDLGLAGGQYF.

This clonotype was found many times. The chain has TRBV2 and TRBJ1-4; a possible D gene is TRBD1 (5 bases). The V end lost 4 bases, the J end lost 8 bases, and 20 bases lay between the germline ends. This CDR3 is built from 16 residues. CDR1 and CDR2 (germline): SNHLY, FYNNEI. The CDR3 sequence is CASSGAFRGPQEKLFF. Written as DNA, the CDR3 is TGTGCCAGCAGTGGGGCCTTCCGGGGACCCCAAGAAAAACTGTTTTTT.

This clonotype was counted many times. The chain couples TRBV20-1 to TRBJ1-2; no definite D call. Germline V CDR1 and CDR2: DFQATT, SNEGSKA (reference sequence). The CDR3 totals 12 residues. The ends were cut back, 5 bases at V and 4 bases at J, with 11 bases in the middle. CDR3 sequence reads: CSAVGVSYGYTF. The DNA of the CDR3 is TGCAGTGCTGTCGGGGTTAGCTATGGCTACACCTTC.

The chain has TRBV11-2 and TRBJ2-5, with D unresolved. Germline-derived CDR1 and CDR2 are SGHAT and FQNNGV. This CDR3 has 14 amino acids. Trimming left V 3 bases short and J 3 bases short, with 11 bases between. The CDR3 loop reads CASSFGLMEETQYF. The CDR3 DNA reads TGTGCCAGCAGCTTTGGGTTGATGGAAGAGACCCAGTACTTC.

This clonotype appeared a single time. The J gene is TRBJ2-7, the V gene TRBV29-1; D call uncertain. CDR3 length equals 14 residues. Germline V gene sequence: CDR1 SQVTM, CDR2 ANQGSEA. Trimming took 8 bases from V and 0 from J, leaving 17 bases between them. CDR3 sequence reads: CSSLAGSSSYEQYF. In nucleotides, the CDR3 is TGCAGCAGCTTGGCCGGTAGTAGCTCCTACGAGCAGTACTTC.

This clonotype was counted many times. V is TRBV6-6 and J is TRBJ1-6; 9 nucleotides align to TRBD1. Per germline, CDR1 MNHNY and CDR2 SVGAGI (reference sequence). The CDR3 extends over 14 amino acids. Trimming cost V 5 bases and J 10 bases; bases outside gene matches: 6. CDR3 in DNA: TGTGCCAGCAGTCCTGACAGGGGGTGGTCACCCCTCCACTTT. Amino acid sequence: CASSPDRGWSPLHF.

The table lists this clonotype with a few counts. The chain couples TRBV29-1 to TRBJ2-3; D remains unclear. V was shortened by 0 bases and J by 2 bases, with 9 bases between the two germline ends. The CDR3 sequence is 14 residues long. The germline CDR1 and CDR2 sequences are SQVTM and ANQGSEA. CDR3 region: CSVEERSFTDTQYF. In DNA, the CDR3 is TGCAGCGTTGAAGAAAGAAGCTTCACAGATACGCAGTATTTT.

There are many counts of this clonotype. The chain is built from TRBV2 and TRBJ1-1; the D gene is possibly TRBD1 (5 bases). The germline CDR1 and CDR2 sequences are SNHLY and FYNNEI. The CDR3 spans 12 residues. V lost 6 bases to trimming and J lost 5 bases, with 10 bases between them. The CDR3 sequence is CASRAGGTEAFF. In DNA, the CDR3 is TGTGCCAGCAGAGCGGGGGGGACTGAAGCTTTCTTT.

The chain links TRBV10-3 to TRBJ2-5; 7 positions match TRBD2. Germline values: CDR1 ENHRY, CDR2 SYGVKD. The CDR3 has 15 residues. The V segment lost 11 bases and the J segment 5 bases; nucleotides outside the gene matches: 17. As DNA, the CDR3 is TGTGCCGTTGGACCCACGGGGAGGGTTTGGGAGACCCAGTACTTC. Protein: CAVGPTGRVWETQYF.

This clonotype was observed many times. The gene calls are TRBV20-1 and TRBJ1-2; the match to TRBD1 covers 11 bases. The CDR3 is made up of 17 amino acids. The trim removed 4 bases at V and 0 bases at J, leaving 10 bases unmatched. Germline CDR1 reads DFQATT; CDR2 reads SNEGSKA (reference sequence). CDR3 DNA: TGCAGTGCTATCACCCTCGGACAGGGGGCGTCTAACTATGGCTACACCTTC. Its protein is CSAITLGQGASNYGYTF.

This clonotype occurred a few times. The gene calls are TRBV5-6 and TRBJ2-3, with D maybe TRBD2 (5 bases). CDR3 size: 15 residues. Germline CDR1 is SGHDT and CDR2 is YYEEEE. Between the trimmed V and J ends, which lost 1 base and 4 bases, there was a span of 13 bases. This CDR3 reads CASSLWLAGADTQYF. The CDR3 nucleotides read TGTGCCAGCAGCTTGTGGCTAGCAGGCGCAGATACGCAGTATTTT.

This clonotype was counted many times. The chain couples TRBV5-1 to TRBJ2-2; the match to TRBD2 covers 9 bases. V shed 0 bases and J 4 bases; nucleotides not matched to a gene: 4. This CDR3 spans 16 amino acids. The germline V gene has CDR1 SGHRS and CDR2 YFSETQ. Here the CDR3 DNA reads TGCGCCAGCAGCTTGGCGCGGGAGGGAGTCACCGGGGAGCTGTTTTTT. Amino acids: CASSLAREGVTGELFF.

There are many counts of this clonotype. This rearrangement joins TRBV6-6 to TRBJ2-2; D not certain. The V end was cut by 4 bases, the J end by 4 bases, with 7 bases between. The germline V gene has CDR1 MNHNY and CDR2 SVGAGI (reference sequence). The CDR3 extends over 13 amino acids. Written as DNA, the CDR3 is TGTGCCAGCAGTTGGGTCCGCACCGGGGAGCTGTTTTTT. Its translation: CASSWVRTGELFF.

This clonotype was counted ten times or more. This CDR3 is CASSLTASSYEQYF. The CDR3 DNA is TGTGCCAGCAGCCTGACAGCAAGCTCCTACGAGCAGTACTTC. This chain links TRBV7-2 with TRBJ2-7; possibly TRBD1 for D (5 bases). Trimming removed 5 bases at V and 0 bases at J, with 11 bases between. The CDR3 length is 14 residues. Per the germline V gene, CDR1 is SGHTA and CDR2 is FQGNSA.